The entry that follows covers one TCR beta chain sequence. Methods used by the authors: Counts of nucleated cells, estimated from reference gene primer amplification, were obtained. Profiled with immunoSEQ multiplex PCR; TCRdb holds only in-frame clones, not every one. V and J calls and clone size are as listed in that table; D and trimming were resolved from the DNA. This sample has roughly 230,000 clones, with around 89% found just once. This sample is part of a study of blood T cell repertoires in COVID-19. Study-level background: COVID-19 samples from acute and convalescent phases originated in the United States, Italy and Spain. In each case, the material was cDNA or gDNA derived from T cells, B-cell-depleted T cells, or PBMCs.

Germline assignment: CDR1 LGHDT and CDR2 YNNKEL (reference sequence). The V and J ends lost 0 bases and 5 bases, in that order; junction bases with no gene match: 2. The CDR3 has 14 residues. The chain links TRBV3-1 (or the pseudogene TRBV3-2) to TRBJ1-2, with 8 bases lining up with TRBD1. The source is a man in his sixties or seventies with acute or convalescent COVID-19. The sample consisted of peripheral blood. The CDR3 region is CASSQDGDRYGYTF. CDR3 sequence (DNA): TGTGCCAGCAGCCAAGACGGGGACAGGTATGGCTACACCTTC.